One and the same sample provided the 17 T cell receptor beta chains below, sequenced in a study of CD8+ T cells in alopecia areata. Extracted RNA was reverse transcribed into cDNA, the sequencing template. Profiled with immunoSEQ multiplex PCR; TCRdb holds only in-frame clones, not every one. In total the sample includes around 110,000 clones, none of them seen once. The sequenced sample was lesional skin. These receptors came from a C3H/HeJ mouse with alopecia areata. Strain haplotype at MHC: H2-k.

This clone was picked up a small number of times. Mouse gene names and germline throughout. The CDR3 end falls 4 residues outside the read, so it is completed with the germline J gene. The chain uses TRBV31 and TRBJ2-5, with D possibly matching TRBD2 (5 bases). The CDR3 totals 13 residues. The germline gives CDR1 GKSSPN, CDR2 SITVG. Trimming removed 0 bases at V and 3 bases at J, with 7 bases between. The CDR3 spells CAWSLLGQDTQYF. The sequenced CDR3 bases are TGTGCCTGGAGTCTATTGGGGCAAGAC.

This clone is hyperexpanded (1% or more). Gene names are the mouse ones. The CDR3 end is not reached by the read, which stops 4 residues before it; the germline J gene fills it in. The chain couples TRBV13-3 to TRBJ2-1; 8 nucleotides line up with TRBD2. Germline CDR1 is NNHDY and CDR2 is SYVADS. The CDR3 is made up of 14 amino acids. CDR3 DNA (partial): TGTGCCAGCAGTGATGGGGGGGGCTACTCT. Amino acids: CASSDGGGYS. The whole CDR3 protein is CASSDGGGYSEQFF.

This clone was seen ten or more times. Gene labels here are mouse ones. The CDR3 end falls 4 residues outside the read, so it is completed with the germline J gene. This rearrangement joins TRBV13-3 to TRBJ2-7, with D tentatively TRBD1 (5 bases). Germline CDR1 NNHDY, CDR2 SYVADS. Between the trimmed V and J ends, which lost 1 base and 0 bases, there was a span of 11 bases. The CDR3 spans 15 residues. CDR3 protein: CASSDLRTSSYEQYF. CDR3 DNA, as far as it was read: TGTGCCAGCAGTGATCTACGGACATCCTCCTAT.

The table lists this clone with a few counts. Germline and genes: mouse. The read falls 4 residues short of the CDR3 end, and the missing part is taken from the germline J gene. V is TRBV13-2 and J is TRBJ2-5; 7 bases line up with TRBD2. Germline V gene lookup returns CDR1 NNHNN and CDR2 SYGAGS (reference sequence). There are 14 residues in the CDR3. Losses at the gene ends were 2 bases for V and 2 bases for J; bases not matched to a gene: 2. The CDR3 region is CASGENWGQDTQYF. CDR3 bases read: TGTGCCAGCGGTGAGAACTGGGGCCAAGAC.

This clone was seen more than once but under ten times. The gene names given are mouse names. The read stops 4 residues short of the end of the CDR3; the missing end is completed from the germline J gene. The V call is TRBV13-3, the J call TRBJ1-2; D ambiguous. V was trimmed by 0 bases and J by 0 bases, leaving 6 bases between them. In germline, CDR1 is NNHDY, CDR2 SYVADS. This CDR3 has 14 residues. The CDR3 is CASSDGSSNSDYTF. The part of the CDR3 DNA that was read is TGTGCCAGCAGTGATGGTTCATCAAACTCC.

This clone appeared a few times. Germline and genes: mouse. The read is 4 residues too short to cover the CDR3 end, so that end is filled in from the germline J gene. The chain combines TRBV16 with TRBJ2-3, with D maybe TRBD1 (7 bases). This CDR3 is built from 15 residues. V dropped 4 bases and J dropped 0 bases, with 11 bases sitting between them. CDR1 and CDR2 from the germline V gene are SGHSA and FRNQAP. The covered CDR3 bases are TGTGCAAGCAGCTCCCAGGGGGGTAGTGCAGAA. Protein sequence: CASSSQGGSAE. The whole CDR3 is CASSSQGGSAETLYF.

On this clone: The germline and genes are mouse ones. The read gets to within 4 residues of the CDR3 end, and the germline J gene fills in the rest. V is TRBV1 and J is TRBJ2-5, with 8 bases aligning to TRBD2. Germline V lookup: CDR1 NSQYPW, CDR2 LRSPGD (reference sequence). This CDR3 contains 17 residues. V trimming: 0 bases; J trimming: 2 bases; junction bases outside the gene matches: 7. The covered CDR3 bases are TGCACCTGCAGTGCAGATATGGGGGGGATGGGCCAAGAC. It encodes CTCSADMGGMGQD. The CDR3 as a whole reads CTCSADMGGMGQDTQYF.

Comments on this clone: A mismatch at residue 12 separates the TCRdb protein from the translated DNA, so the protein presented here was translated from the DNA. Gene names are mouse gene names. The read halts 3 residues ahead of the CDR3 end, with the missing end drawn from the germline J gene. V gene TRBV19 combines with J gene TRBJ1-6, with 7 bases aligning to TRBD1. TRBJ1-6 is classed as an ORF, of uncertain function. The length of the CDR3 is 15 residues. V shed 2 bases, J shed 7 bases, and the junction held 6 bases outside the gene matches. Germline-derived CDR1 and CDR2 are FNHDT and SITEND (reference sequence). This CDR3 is CASSIDREENSPLYF. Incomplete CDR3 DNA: TGTGCCAGCAGTATTGACAGGGAAGAGAATTCGCCC.

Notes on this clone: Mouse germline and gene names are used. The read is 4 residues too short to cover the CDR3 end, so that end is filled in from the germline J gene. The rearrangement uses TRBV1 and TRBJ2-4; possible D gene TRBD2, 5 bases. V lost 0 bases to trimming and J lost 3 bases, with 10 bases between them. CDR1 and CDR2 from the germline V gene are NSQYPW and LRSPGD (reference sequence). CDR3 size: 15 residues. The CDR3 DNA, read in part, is TGCACCTGCAGTGCAGATATCTGGGTGCAAAAC. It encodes CTCSADIWVQN. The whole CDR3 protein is CTCSADIWVQNTLYF.

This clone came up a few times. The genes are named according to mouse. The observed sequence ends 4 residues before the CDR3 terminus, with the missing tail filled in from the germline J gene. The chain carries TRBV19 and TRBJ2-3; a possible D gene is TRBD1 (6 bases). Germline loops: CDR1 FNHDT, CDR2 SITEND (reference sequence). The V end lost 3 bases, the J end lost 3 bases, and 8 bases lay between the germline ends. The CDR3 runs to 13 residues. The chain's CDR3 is CASSRDTAETLYF. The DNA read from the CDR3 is TGTGCCAGCAGTAGGGACACAGCAGAA.

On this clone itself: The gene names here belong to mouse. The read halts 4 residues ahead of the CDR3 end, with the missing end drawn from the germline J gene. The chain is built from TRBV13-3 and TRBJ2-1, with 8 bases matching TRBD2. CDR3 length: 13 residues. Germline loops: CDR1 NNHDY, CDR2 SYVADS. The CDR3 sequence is CASSPDWDAEQFF. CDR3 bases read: TGTGCCAGCAGTCCGGACTGGGACGCT.

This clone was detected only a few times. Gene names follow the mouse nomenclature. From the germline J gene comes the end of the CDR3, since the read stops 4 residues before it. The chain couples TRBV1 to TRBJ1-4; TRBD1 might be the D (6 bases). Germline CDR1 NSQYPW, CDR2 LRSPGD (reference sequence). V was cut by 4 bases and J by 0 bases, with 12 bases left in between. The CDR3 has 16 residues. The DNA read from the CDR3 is TGCACCTGCAGTGGGGGGACAAGAATTTCCAACGAA. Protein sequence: CTCSGGTRISNE. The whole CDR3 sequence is CTCSGGTRISNERLFF.

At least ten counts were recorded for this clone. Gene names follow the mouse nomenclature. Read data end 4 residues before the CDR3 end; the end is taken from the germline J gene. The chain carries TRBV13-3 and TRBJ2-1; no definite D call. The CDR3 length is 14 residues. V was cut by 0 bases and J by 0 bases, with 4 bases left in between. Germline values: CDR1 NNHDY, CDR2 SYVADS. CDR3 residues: CASSDVHNYAEQFF. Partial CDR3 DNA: TGTGCCAGCAGTGATGTCCATAACTATGCT.

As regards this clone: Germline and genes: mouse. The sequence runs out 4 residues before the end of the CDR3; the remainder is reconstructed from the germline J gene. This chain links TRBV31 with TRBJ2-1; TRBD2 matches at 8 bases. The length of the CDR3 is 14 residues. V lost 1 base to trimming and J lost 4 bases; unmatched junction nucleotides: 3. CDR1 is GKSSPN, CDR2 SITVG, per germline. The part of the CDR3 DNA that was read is TGTGCCTGGAGTCACTGGGGGATGTATGCT. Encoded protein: CAWSHWGMYA. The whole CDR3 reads CAWSHWGMYAEQFF.

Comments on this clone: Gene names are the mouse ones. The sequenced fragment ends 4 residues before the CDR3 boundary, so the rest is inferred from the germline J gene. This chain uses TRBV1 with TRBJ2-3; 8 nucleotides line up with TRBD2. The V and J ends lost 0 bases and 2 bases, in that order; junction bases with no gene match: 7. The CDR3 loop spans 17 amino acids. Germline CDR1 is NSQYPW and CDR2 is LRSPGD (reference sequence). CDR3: CTCSADPGGANAETLYF. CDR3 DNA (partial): TGCACCTGCAGTGCAGATCCGGGGGGGGCGAATGCAGAA. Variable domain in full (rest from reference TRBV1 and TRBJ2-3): VTLLEQNPRWRLVPRGQAVNLRCILKNSQYPWMSWYQQDLQKQLQWLFTLRSPGDKEVKSLPGADYLATRVTDTELRLQVANMSQGRTLYCTCSADPGGANAETLYFGSGTRLTVL.

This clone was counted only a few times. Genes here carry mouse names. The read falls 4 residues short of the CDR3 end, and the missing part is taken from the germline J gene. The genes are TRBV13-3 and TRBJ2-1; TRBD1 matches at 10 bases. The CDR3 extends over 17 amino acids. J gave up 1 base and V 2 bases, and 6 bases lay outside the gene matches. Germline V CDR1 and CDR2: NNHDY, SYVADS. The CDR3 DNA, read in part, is TGTGCCAGCAGTGAGCCGGGGACAGGGGTCAACTATGCT. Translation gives CASSEPGTGVNYA. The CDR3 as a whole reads CASSEPGTGVNYAEQFF.

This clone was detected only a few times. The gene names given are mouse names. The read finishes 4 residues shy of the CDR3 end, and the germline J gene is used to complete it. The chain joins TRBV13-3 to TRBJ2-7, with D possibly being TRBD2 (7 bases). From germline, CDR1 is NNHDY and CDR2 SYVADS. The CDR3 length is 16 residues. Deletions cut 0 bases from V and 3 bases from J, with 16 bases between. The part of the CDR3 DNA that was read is TGTGCCAGCAGTGATGCAGAGGGGGGGACCGTCTAT. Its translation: CASSDAEGGTVY. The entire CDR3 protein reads CASSDAEGGTVYEQYF.